These 6 T cell receptor beta chains came from one sample sequenced in a study of cytomegalovirus exposure and HLA in healthy donors. Researchers ran the PCR with 60 Vbeta and 13 Jbeta primers. Measured with immunoSEQ multiplex PCR; TCRdb has only the in-frame clones, and not every one. The sample lists 150,000 or so clones, 80% to 90% occurring once. What was sequenced was PBMCs. The receptors derive from a man in his fifties in good health and CMV-seropositive.

The gene calls are TRBV5-6 and TRBJ2-3; 10 nucleotides line up with TRBD2. The germline V gene has CDR1 SGHDT and CDR2 YYEEEE. Trimming removed 4 bases from V and 3 bases from J; junction bases left unmatched: 11. This CDR3 contains 17 residues. The CDR3 region is CASSRYRSSGRTDTQYF. The CDR3 bases are TGTGCCAGCAGCCGATACCGATCTAGCGGGAGAACAGATACGCAGTATTTT. The complete variable domain, with remaining parts taken from reference TRBV5-6 and TRBJ2-3, reads DAGVTQSPTHLIKTRGQQVTLRCSPKSGHDTVSWYQQALGQGPQFIFQYYEEEERQRGNFPDRFSGHQFPNYSSELNVNALLLGDSALYLCASSRYRSSGRTDTQYFGPGTRLTVL.

This chain uses TRBV5-4 with TRBJ2-1; 10 positions agree with TRBD2. The CDR3 covers 15 residues. The germline V gene has CDR1 SGHNT and CDR2 YYREEE (reference sequence). Trimming cost V 4 bases and J 4 bases; bases outside gene matches: 5. The CDR3 reads CASSIPSGGYNEQFF. CDR3 coding DNA: TGTGCCAGCAGCATCCCTAGCGGGGGTTACAATGAGCAGTTCTTC.

The chain is built from TRBV7-2 and TRBJ1-3; D ambiguous. The CDR3 has 13 residues. CDR1 and CDR2 (germline): SGHTA, FQGNSA. V was cut by 4 bases and J by 0 bases, with 4 bases left in between. In DNA form, the CDR3 reads TGTGCCAGCAGCTCCCGCTCTGGAAACACCATATATTTT. This encodes CASSSRSGNTIYF.

This clone was observed once. The chain couples TRBV6-5 to TRBJ1-1; tentatively, D is TRBD1 (6 bases). The CDR3 spans 14 residues. The V end lost 5 bases, the J end lost 1 base, and 11 bases lay between the germline ends. Germline lookup yields CDR1 MNHEY and CDR2 SVGAGI. This chain's CDR3 is CASSPRGGNTEAFF. CDR3 DNA: TGTGCCAGCAGTCCTAGGGGGGGGAACACTGAAGCTTTCTTT.

This clone was picked up one time. V and J are TRBV6-1 and TRBJ1-1; TRBD1 matches at 7 bases. J lost 4 bases, V lost 3 bases, and 8 bases had no gene match. The CDR3 extends over 15 amino acids. The germline gives CDR1 MNHNS, CDR2 SASEGT. The CDR3 nucleotides are TGTGCCAGCAGTGATGGGACAGCCCAGGTCACTGAAGCTTTCTTT. As protein: CASSDGTAQVTEAFF.

The V call is TRBV7-7, the J call TRBJ2-2, with TRBD1 as a possible D gene (6 bases). The CDR3 has 14 amino acids. In germline, CDR1 is SSHAT, CDR2 FNYEAQ (reference sequence). Trimming shortened V by 0 bases and J by 5 bases, and 7 bases separated the two germline ends. Written as DNA, the CDR3 is TGTGCCAGCAGCTTAGCAGGGGGAACCGGGGAGCTGTTTTTT. It codes for CASSLAGGTGELFF.